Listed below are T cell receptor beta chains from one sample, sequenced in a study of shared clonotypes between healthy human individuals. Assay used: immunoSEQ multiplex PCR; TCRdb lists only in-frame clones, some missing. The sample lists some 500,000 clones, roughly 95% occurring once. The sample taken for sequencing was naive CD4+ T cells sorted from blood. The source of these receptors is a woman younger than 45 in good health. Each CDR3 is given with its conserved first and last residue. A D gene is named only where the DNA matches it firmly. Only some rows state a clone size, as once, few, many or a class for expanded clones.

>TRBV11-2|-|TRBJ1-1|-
TGTGCCAGCAGCTTATCGTCAGGGGACCATGAAGCTTTCTTT
CASSLSSGDHEAFF
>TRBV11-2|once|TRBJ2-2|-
TGTGCCAGCAGCTTAGATTTCCAGGCCGCGAACACCGGGGAGCTGTTTTTT
CASSLDFQAANTGELFF
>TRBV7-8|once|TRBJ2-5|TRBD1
TGTGCCAGCAGCGTGACAGGGCTTCGCAATAGGGAGACCCAGTACTTC
CASSVTGLRNRETQYF
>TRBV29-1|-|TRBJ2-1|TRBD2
TGCAGCATACTAGCGGGAGGGCCGGGCAATGAGCAGTTCTTC
CSILAGGPGNEQFF
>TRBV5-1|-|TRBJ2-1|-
TGCGCCAGCAGCTTGACTGTTCTCTACAATGAGCAGTTCTTC
CASSLTVLYNEQFF
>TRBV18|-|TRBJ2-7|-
TGTGCCAGCTCACCCGGCCAGGGAATATTGTACTTC
CASSPGQGILYF
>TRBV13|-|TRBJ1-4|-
TGTGCCAGCAGCTTAAGGCGGGCCACAATCGGGACTAATGAAAAACTGTTTTTT
CASSLRRATIGTNEKLFF
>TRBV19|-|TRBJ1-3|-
TGTGCCAGTAGTATAGATCTAGAATTCTCTGGAAACACCATATATTTT
CASSIDLEFSGNTIYF
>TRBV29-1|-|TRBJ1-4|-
TGCAGCGCTAGAGCCGGGAGGTTGGATGAAAAACTGTTTTTT
CSARAGRLDEKLFF
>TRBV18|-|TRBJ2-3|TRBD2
TGTGCCAGCTCACCCGAAGCGGGAGTGGCAGATACGCAGTATTTT
CASSPEAGVADTQYF
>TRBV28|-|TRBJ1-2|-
TGTGCCAGCAGTTTAGGGGCAGCCCGTAACTATGGCTACACCTTC
CASSLGAARNYGYTF
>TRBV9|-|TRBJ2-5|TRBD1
TGTGCCAGCAGCCATCAGACAGGGGCAGAGACCCAGTACTTC
CASSHQTGAETQYF
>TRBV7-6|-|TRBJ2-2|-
TGTGCCAGCAGCTTAGTACTAAACACCGGGGAGCTGTTTTTT
CASSLVLNTGELFF
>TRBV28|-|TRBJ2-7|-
TGTGCCAGCGAGCATTCAAGAGGGTTTCGTGCCGAGCAGTACTTC
CASEHSRGFRAEQYF
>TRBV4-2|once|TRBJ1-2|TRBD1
TGTGCCAGCAGCCCACGACAGGGGAGGATTGGCTACACCTTC
CASSPRQGRIGYTF
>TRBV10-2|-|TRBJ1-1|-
TGCGCCAGCAGTGAGTCCGAGACATTTTTGAAAGCTTTCTTT
CASSESETFLKAFF
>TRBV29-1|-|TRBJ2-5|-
TGCAGCGTTAACGGGGAGAGGGTTGGAGAGACCCAGTACTTC
CSVNGERVGETQYF
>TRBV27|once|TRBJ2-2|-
TGTGCCAGCAGTTTATCGGTGGGAGAAGGCACCGGGGAGCTGTTTTTT
CASSLSVGEGTGELFF
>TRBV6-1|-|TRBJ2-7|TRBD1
TGTGCCAGCAGTCGGACAGGGGGAGACGAGCAGTACTTC
CASSRTGGDEQYF
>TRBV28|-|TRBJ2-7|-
TGTGCCAGCAGTTTACCTACGCGGGCCTTACTAAGAACCTACGAGCAGTACTTC
CASSLPTRALLRTYEQYF
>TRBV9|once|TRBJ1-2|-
TGTGCCAGCAGCGTTTCAGGGAACTATGGCTACACCTTC
CASSVSGNYGYTF
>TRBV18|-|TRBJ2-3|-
TGTGCCAGCTCACCAGAACAAGTCCCCCCGCAGTATTTT
CASSPEQVPPQYF
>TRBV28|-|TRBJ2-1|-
TGTGCCAGCAGTCCATCCGGGACTCCCCGCTACAATGAGCAGTTCTTC
CASSPSGTPRYNEQFF
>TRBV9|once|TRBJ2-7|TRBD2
TGTGCCAGCAGTTCCGGACTAGCGGGAGACACCTACGAGCAGTACTTC
CASSSGLAGDTYEQYF
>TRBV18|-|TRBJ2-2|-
TGTGCCAGCTCACCCCGGGGAGGGGAGCTGTTTTTT
CASSPRGGELFF
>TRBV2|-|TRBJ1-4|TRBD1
TGTGCCAGCAGCGGACAGGCCCCGAGTACTAATGAAAAACTGTTTTTT
CASSGQAPSTNEKLFF
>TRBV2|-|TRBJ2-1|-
TGTGCCAGCAGTGTGCAATTCTCCTACAATGAGCAGTTCTTC
CASSVQFSYNEQFF
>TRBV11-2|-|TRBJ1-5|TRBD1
TGTGCCAGCAGCTCTCTGACAGGGGGTAATCAGCCCCAGCATTTT
CASSSLTGGNQPQHF
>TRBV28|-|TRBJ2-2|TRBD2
TGTGCCAGCAGTTTATACATCTTTCGAGCGGGAGTGCCCGGGGAGCTGTTTTTT
CASSLYIFRAGVPGELFF
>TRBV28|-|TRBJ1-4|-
TGTGCCAGCAGTCAAAACAGGGCTAATGAAAAACTGTTTTTT
CASSQNRANEKLFF
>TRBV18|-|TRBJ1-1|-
TGTGCCAGCTCACGATATCTAGGGTTCACTGAAGCTTTCTTT
CASSRYLGFTEAFF
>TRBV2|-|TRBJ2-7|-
TGTGCCAGCAGTGGGGATTTTTCCGAGCAGTACTTC
CASSGDFSEQYF
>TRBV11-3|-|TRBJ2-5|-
TGTGCCAGCAGCTTAGAAGACCAAGAGACCCAGTACTTC
CASSLEDQETQYF
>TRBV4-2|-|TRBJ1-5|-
TGTGCCAGCAGCCAAGAGGGGCGGGACCGACAGCCCCAGCATTTT
CASSQEGRDRQPQHF
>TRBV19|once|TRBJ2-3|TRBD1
TGTGCCAGTAGTATCGACAGGGATAGGAGCGGCACAGATACGCAGTATTTT
CASSIDRDRSGTDTQYF
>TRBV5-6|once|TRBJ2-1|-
TGTGCCAGCAGCTTTCGAAGGAGCTCCTACAATGAGCAGTTCTTC
CASSFRRSSYNEQFF
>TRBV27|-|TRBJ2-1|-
TGTGCCAGCAGTTTAGGAATTACTGCCCTCAATGAGCAGTTCTTC
CASSLGITALNEQFF
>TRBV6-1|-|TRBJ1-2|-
TGTGCCAGCAGTGAAGGGCCTATTGACTATGGCTACACCTTC
CASSEGPIDYGYTF
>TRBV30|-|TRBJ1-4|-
TGTGCCTGGAGTCGGCAGCTAGGATATGAAAAACTGTTTTTT
CAWSRQLGYEKLFF
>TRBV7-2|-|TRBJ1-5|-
TGTGCCAGCAGCTTCACCGGGACGTCTAGCAATCAGCCCCAGCATTTT
CASSFTGTSSNQPQHF
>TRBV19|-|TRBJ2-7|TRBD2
TGTGCCAGCGAAAGCGGGACTAGCGGGAGGGGATCCTACGAGCAGTACTTC
CASESGTSGRGSYEQYF
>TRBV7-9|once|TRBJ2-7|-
TGTGCCAGCAGCCGGGACGTGACGAGCGAGCAGTACTTC
CASSRDVTSEQYF
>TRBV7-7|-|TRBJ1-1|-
TGTGCCAGCAGCCGGGAGAGAGGCACTGAAGCTTTCTTT
CASSRERGTEAFF
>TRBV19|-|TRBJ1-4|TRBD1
TGTGCCAGTAACGGACAGGTTGCAACTAATGAAAAACTGTTTTTT
CASNGQVATNEKLFF
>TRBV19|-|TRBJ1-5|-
TGTGCCAGTAGGACTGCGAGGGATGGCAATCAGCCCCAGCATTTT
CASRTARDGNQPQHF